Listed here are 17 T cell receptor beta chains from one sample, sequenced in a study of T cells in women clearing cervical HPV infection. Some clones are missing from TCRdb's copy, which holds only in-frame ones; the method was immunoSEQ multiplex PCR. This table holds over 30,000 clones. The sequencing input was blood buffy coat. These receptors all stem from a woman aged 18 to 75 with a cervical HPV16 infection that either progressed to CIN3+ or cleared (not recorded which).

In regard to this clone: The read ends 3 residues early relative to the CDR3; the germline J gene fills the gap. The V and J genes are TRBV7-2 and TRBJ2-7; perhaps TRBD1 as D (6 bases). Deletions cut 2 bases from V and 0 bases from J, with 8 bases between. The CDR3 has 14 amino acids. CDR1 SGHTA and CDR2 FQGNSA come from the germline V gene. The CDR3 loop is CASSLTGSSYEQYF. Partial CDR3 DNA: TGTGCCAGCAGCTTAACAGGGAGCTCCTACGAG.

On this clone itself: The sequence runs out 3 residues before the end of the CDR3; the remainder is reconstructed from the germline J gene. The chain links TRBV27 to TRBJ2-1; no clear D. Trimming took off 5 bases at V and 8 bases at J, with 4 bases between the two ends. The germline gives CDR1 MNHEY, CDR2 SMNVEV (reference sequence). This CDR3 has 10 residues. This chain's CDR3 is CASSTYEQFF. The DNA read from the CDR3 is TGTGCCAGCAGTACTTATGAG.

A word on this clone: The CDR3 end is not reached by the read, which stops 3 residues before it; the germline J gene fills it in. V gene TRBV28 combines with J gene TRBJ2-1, with D possibly matching TRBD1 (6 bases). Germline CDR1 is MDHEN and CDR2 is SYDVKM. Trimming removed 8 bases from V and 6 bases from J, with 14 bases in between. The CDR3 runs 13 residues. The CDR3 bases that were read are TGTGCCAGCCTACAGGGTCTTCTCAATGAG. The encoded protein is CASLQGLLNE. In full, the CDR3 reads CASLQGLLNEQFF.

Turning to this clone: The sequenced fragment ends 3 residues before the CDR3 boundary, so the rest is inferred from the germline J gene. The chain couples TRBV28 to TRBJ1-1; D is possibly TRBD1 (6 bases). The CDR3 runs 14 residues. V lost 1 base, J lost 4 bases, and 10 bases lay in between. Germline V gene data show CDR1 as MDHEN and CDR2 as SYDVKM. The CDR3 is CASSLFGGRTEAFF. The sequenced part of the CDR3 DNA is TGTGCCAGCAGTTTATTCGGGGGGCGCACTGAA.

With respect to this clone: The CDR3 goes on 3 residues after the read ends, and that part is filled in from the germline J gene. V gene TRBV5-1 combines with J gene TRBJ2-7; D is perhaps TRBD1 (6 bases). The germline CDR1 and CDR2 sequences are SGHRS and YFSETQ. With 5 bases removed from V and 3 bases from J, the gap between germline ends came to 18 bases. This CDR3 spans 15 amino acids. The covered CDR3 bases are TGCGCCAGCAGTCTGGGGGCAGGGGTCGACTACGAG. It yields the protein CASSLGAGVDYE. The CDR3 as a whole reads CASSLGAGVDYEQYF.

With respect to this clone: The read gets to within 3 residues of the CDR3 end, and the germline J gene fills in the rest. This rearrangement joins TRBV7-3 to TRBJ1-2, with D unclear. The CDR3 consists of 14 residues. The ends were cut back, 1 base at V and 2 bases at J, with 8 bases in the middle. Germline values: CDR1 SGHTA, CDR2 FQGTGA. The sequenced part of the CDR3 DNA is TGTGCCAGCAGCTTAAGCGGGGTAAACTATGGC. It is translated as CASSLSGVNYG. The CDR3 reads in full as CASSLSGVNYGYTF.

In the case of this clone: The read ends 3 residues shy of where the CDR3 ends; the end is completed using the germline J gene. This sequence joins TRBV12-3 or TRBV12-4 and TRBJ2-5; TRBD2 matches 11 bases. V lost 4 bases, J lost 5 bases, and 3 bases stayed unmatched. There are 14 residues in the CDR3. The covered CDR3 bases are TGTGCCAGCAGTTGGTCTAGCGGGAGGGAGACC. This sequence encodes CASSWSSGRET. The full CDR3 reads CASSWSSGRETQYF.

Notes on this clone: Read sequence stops 3 residues before the CDR3 end, and the germline J gene provides the missing end. The genes are TRBV20-1 and TRBJ2-5, with unresolved D. The CDR3 runs to 13 residues. Looked up from germline, CDR1 is DFQATT and CDR2 is SNEGSKA (reference sequence). The germline V and J ends were trimmed by 1 base and 2 bases, with 8 bases remaining between them. The sequenced part of the CDR3 DNA is TGCAGTGCTAGAGCCCCCCCACAAGAGACC. Amino acid sequence: CSARAPPQET. The full CDR3 is CSARAPPQETQYF.

About this clone: The DNA ends 3 residues before the CDR3 does, and the rest of the CDR3 is filled in from the germline J gene. The rearrangement joins TRBV5-4 to TRBJ2-1, with 11 nucleotides matching TRBD2. Unmatched junction bases numbered 3, after V lost 2 bases and J lost 5 bases. CDR3 length: 15 amino acids. Germline V lookup: CDR1 SGHNT, CDR2 YYREEE (reference sequence). CDR3 loop: CASSFLAGGNNEQFF. The sequenced CDR3 bases are TGTGCCAGCAGCTTCCTAGCGGGGGGTAACAATGAG.

Points on this clone: The read halts 3 residues ahead of the CDR3 end, with the missing end drawn from the germline J gene. J is TRBJ2-3 and V is TRBV29-1; TRBD1 matches 9 bases. The V gene's germline CDR1 is SQVTM and CDR2 ANQGSEA. The CDR3 consists of 15 residues. V lost 1 base and J lost 4; bases outside the gene matches: 6. Partial CDR3 DNA: TGCAGCGTTGAAGCCCGGGACAGGGAGGCAGATACG. It encodes CSVEARDREADT. In full, the CDR3 reads CSVEARDREADTQYF.

Remarks on this clone: Sequencing ends 3 residues short of the CDR3 end; the germline J gene provides the rest. The gene calls are TRBV7-2 and TRBJ1-3; TRBD1 matches at 9 bases. V lost 3 bases and J lost 4; bases outside the gene matches: 1. Germline CDR1 reads SGHTA; CDR2 reads FQGNSA. The CDR3 totals 14 residues. The sequenced part of the CDR3 DNA is TGTGCCAGCAGCTTGACAGGGGGAGGAAACACC. Its protein is CASSLTGGGNT. The entire CDR3 protein is CASSLTGGGNTIYF. The entire variable domain, with the rest obtained from reference TRBV7-2 and TRBJ1-3, is as follows: GAGVSQSPSNKVTEKGKDVELRCDPISGHTALYWYRQSLGQGLEFLIYFQGNSAPDKSGLPSDRFSAERTGGSVSTLTIQRTQQEDSAVYLCASSLTGGGNTIYFGEGSWLTVV.

Worth noting for this clone: The read terminates 3 residues before the CDR3 end, so the remaining end is supplied by the germline J gene. V usage is TRBV5-4 and J usage is TRBJ2-7; 8 nucleotides line up with TRBD1. Germline CDR1 reads SGHNT; CDR2 reads YYREEE (reference sequence). Germline trimming cut 5 bases from V and 3 bases from J; bases unmatched to any gene: 7. The CDR3 covers 14 residues. The covered CDR3 bases are TGTGCCAGCAGTTTCGGACAGGGCTTCTACGAG. Its protein is CASSFGQGFYE. The full CDR3 protein reads CASSFGQGFYEQYF.

CDR3 protein: CASRRTPFNCEKLFF. The covered CDR3 bases are TGCGCCAGCAGGCGGACACCGTTCAATTGCGAAAAA. The V gene is TRBV10-1, the J gene TRBJ1-4, with a tentative D call TRBD1 (5 bases). The read falls 3 residues short of the CDR3 end, and the missing part is taken from the germline J gene. CDR1 WNHNN and CDR2 SYGVQD come from the germline V gene (reference sequence). This CDR3 spans 15 amino acids. Trimming shortened V by 6 bases and J by 8 bases, and 19 bases separated the two germline ends.

About this clone itself: Read coverage stops 3 residues before the CDR3 terminus; the germline J gene supplies the remainder. The V call is TRBV11-2, the J call TRBJ1-1, with a possible D match to TRBD1 (5 bases). CDR3 length: 13 residues. The germline V gene encodes CDR1 SGHAT and CDR2 FQNNGV. The chain's CDR3 is CASSLGAGFGAFF. The covered CDR3 bases are TGTGCCAGCAGCTTAGGCGCAGGGTTTGGC.

A word on this clone: The read comes to an end 3 residues before the CDR3 does, leaving the germline J gene to fill in the end. The chain has TRBV10-3 and TRBJ2-2, with 14 bases aligning to TRBD2. J lost 4 bases, V lost 4 bases, and 11 bases had no gene match. The CDR3 contains 19 residues. CDR1 and CDR2 from the germline V gene are ENHRY and SYGVKD. CDR3 bases read: TGTGCCATCAGTGTAACGGGGACTAGCGGGAGTTTCGGCACCGGGGAG. As protein: CAISVTGTSGSFGTGE. The full CDR3 protein reads CAISVTGTSGSFGTGELFF.

Turning to this clone: Compared with germline, one end of the junction differs, possibly owing to a read error. The read ends 3 residues before the CDR3 terminus; that terminus is restored from the germline J gene. V and J are TRBV4-2 and TRBJ2-7; possible D gene TRBD1, 5 bases. Germline CDR1 is LGHNA and CDR2 is YNFKEQ. This CDR3 region has 15 residues. The CDR3 reads CASSQGFRGTYEQYF. CDR3 bases read: TGCGCCAGCAGCCAAGGGTTTAGGGGCACCTACGAG.

The covered CDR3 bases are TGCGCCAGCAGCTTGACCCAAGGGACAGGCGGCGAG. Residues: CASSLTQGTGGE. In full, the CDR3 is CASSLTQGTGGEQYF. The V gene is TRBV5-1, the J gene TRBJ2-7; the match to TRBD1 covers 8 bases. The read terminates 3 residues ahead of where the CDR3 ends, so the germline J gene completes it. Germline CDR1 and CDR2: SGHRS and YFSETQ. The CDR3 has 15 amino acids. With 1 base clipped from V and 6 bases from J, the junction kept 9 bases outside the gene matches. The entire variable domain, with the rest obtained from reference TRBV5-1 and TRBJ2-7, is as follows: KAGVTQTPRYLIKTRGQQVTLSCSPISGHRSVSWYQQTPGQGLQFLFEYFSETQRNKGNFPGRFSGRQFSNSRSEMNVSTLELGDSALYLCASSLTQGTGGEQYFGPGTRLTVT.